The 13 T cell receptor beta chains given below trace back to one sample, sequenced in a study of cytomegalovirus exposure and HLA in healthy donors. The PCR ran on 60 Vbeta and 13 Jbeta primers. Sequenced by immunoSEQ multiplex PCR; TCRdb stores in-frame clones only, minus some. The sample holds around 90,000 clones; 86% are singletons and the top ten take 9.2%. Sequencing used PBMCs. All receptors come from a young man in good health and CMV-seropositive.

The chain carries TRBV10-3 and TRBJ1-2; 7 bases fit TRBD1. CDR1 ENHRY and CDR2 SYGVKD come from the germline V gene. V shed 3 bases and J 3 bases; nucleotides not matched to a gene: 1. The CDR3 extends over 13 amino acids. The CDR3 region is CAISDDRDYGYTF. The CDR3 DNA sequence: TGTGCCATCAGTGATGACAGGGACTATGGCTACACCTTC.

The chain has TRBV5-1 and TRBJ2-2; a possible D gene is TRBD2 (5 bases). Deletions cut 1 base from V and 5 bases from J, with 21 bases between. Germline V CDR1 and CDR2: SGHRS, YFSETQ. This CDR3 comprises 18 residues. The CDR3 loop reads CASSLSPDFLDKTGELFF. The CDR3 nucleotides read TGCGCCAGCAGCTTGTCCCCGGACTTCCTGGATAAAACCGGGGAGCTGTTTTTT.

The sample holds a few counts of this clone. The likely explanation is a read error, given a far larger clone one base away. The rearrangement joins TRBV28 to TRBJ1-2; no firm D call. In germline, CDR1 is MDHEN, CDR2 SYDVKM. The CDR3 is 13 amino acids. The CDR3 nucleotides are TGTGCCAGCAGGGGTGACGGGAACTATGGCGACACCTTC. It encodes CASRGDGNYGDTF.

In this sample, this clone turned up a few times. The chain carries TRBV15 and TRBJ2-6, with TRBD1 matching 10 bases. V dropped 6 bases and J dropped 9; count of bases not matched to a gene: 8. Germline V lookup: CDR1 LNHNV, CDR2 YYDKDF (reference sequence). The CDR3 sequence is 15 residues long. CDR3 sequence: CATRERTGGINVLTF. The DNA for the CDR3 is TGTGCCACCAGAGAACGGACAGGGGGGATCAACGTCCTGACTTTC.

Comment on this clone: Distinct nucleotide sequences in the sample also encode this CDR3. V is TRBV28 and J is TRBJ2-7; D is uncertain. V was pared by 3 bases and J by 3 bases, with 6 bases between. Germline CDR1 and CDR2: MDHEN and SYDVKM. The CDR3 has 12 amino acids. CDR3 sequence: CASSFSGYEQYF. DNA for the CDR3: TGTGCCAGCAGTTTTTCGGGCTACGAGCAGTACTTC.

J is TRBJ1-5 and V is TRBV6-5; TRBD1 matches at 8 bases. This CDR3 spans 15 amino acids. Losses at the gene ends were 4 bases for V and 5 bases for J; bases not matched to a gene: 7. Germline CDR1 and CDR2: MNHEY and SVGAGI. CDR3 residues: CASSSRQGKDQPQHF. The CDR3, as DNA: TGTGCCAGCAGTTCCCGACAGGGGAAAGATCAGCCCCAGCATTTT.

The genes are TRBV18 and TRBJ2-2, with a tentative D call TRBD1 (6 bases). CDR1 is KGHSH, CDR2 LQKENI, per germline. Trimming pared 3 bases from V and 1 base from J, leaving 12 bases between. This CDR3 has 16 amino acids. CDR3 DNA: TGTGCCAGCTCACCGGGGGCAGCTCAGAACACCGGGGAGCTGTTTTTT. Translating gives CASSPGAAQNTGELFF. The whole variable domain, filled in from reference TRBV18 and TRBJ2-2, reads NAGVMQNPRHLVRRRGQEARLRCSPMKGHSHVYWYRQLPEEGLKFMVYLQKENIIDESGMPKERFSAEFPKEGPSILRIQQVVRGDSAAYFCASSPGAAQNTGELFFGEGSRLTVL.

The chain couples TRBV15 to TRBJ1-1; a possible D gene is TRBD1 (5 bases). CDR1 and CDR2 from the germline V gene are LNHNV and YYDKDF (reference sequence). Trimming took off 1 base at V and 1 base at J, with 10 bases between the two ends. This CDR3 has 15 residues. CDR3 sequence (DNA): TGTGCCACCAGCAGAGTCTTCGGGGGGAACACTGAAGCTTTCTTT. It yields the protein CATSRVFGGNTEAFF.

The chain combines TRBV2 with TRBJ2-2, with 7 nucleotides matching TRBD1. The CDR3 runs to 15 residues. Trimming at V came to 4 bases and at J to 4 bases, leaving 6 bases not matched to a gene. The V gene's germline CDR1 is SNHLY and CDR2 FYNNEI. The CDR3, as DNA: TGTGCCAGCAGTGGACAGGGAGTGGGCACCGGGGAGCTGTTTTTT. It translates to CASSGQGVGTGELFF.

This sequence joins TRBV6-5 and TRBJ1-2; tentative D call: TRBD1 (6 bases). Germline V gene sequence: CDR1 MNHEY, CDR2 SVGAGI. The CDR3 contains 14 residues. Trimming pared 7 bases from V and 8 bases from J, leaving 20 bases between. In nucleotides, the CDR3 is TGTGCCAGCACCAACTCCTTAACAGGGAGAGGCTACACCTTC. This gives the protein CASTNSLTGRGYTF.

This chain joins TRBV28 and TRBJ1-2; D is possibly TRBD1 (6 bases). V lost 5 bases and J lost 2, with 15 bases in between. Per germline, CDR1 MDHEN and CDR2 SYDVKM. The CDR3 is 15 residues long. The CDR3 DNA follows: TGTGCCAGCAGTCTCGTAGACCAGGGGAACTATGGCTACACCTTC. Protein product: CASSLVDQGNYGYTF.

This chain uses TRBV18 with TRBJ2-1, with 7 bases aligning to TRBD1. The ends lost 2 bases at V and 7 bases at J; junction bases unmatched: 5. The germline V gene has CDR1 KGHSH and CDR2 LQKENI. The CDR3 is 14 amino acids. The CDR3 nucleotides are TGTGCCAGCTCACCAGACAGGGTGGTGAATGAGCAGTTCTTC. It translates to CASSPDRVVNEQFF.

CDR3 residues: CASSVTVYNEQFF. In nucleotides, the CDR3 is TGTGCCAGCAGCGTGACAGTTTACAATGAGCAGTTCTTC. The V gene is TRBV6-4, the J gene TRBJ2-1; perhaps TRBD1 as D (5 bases). CDR3 length: 13 amino acids. V lost 6 bases to trimming and J lost 4 bases, with 10 bases between them. Looked up from germline, CDR1 is MRHNA and CDR2 is SNTAGT.